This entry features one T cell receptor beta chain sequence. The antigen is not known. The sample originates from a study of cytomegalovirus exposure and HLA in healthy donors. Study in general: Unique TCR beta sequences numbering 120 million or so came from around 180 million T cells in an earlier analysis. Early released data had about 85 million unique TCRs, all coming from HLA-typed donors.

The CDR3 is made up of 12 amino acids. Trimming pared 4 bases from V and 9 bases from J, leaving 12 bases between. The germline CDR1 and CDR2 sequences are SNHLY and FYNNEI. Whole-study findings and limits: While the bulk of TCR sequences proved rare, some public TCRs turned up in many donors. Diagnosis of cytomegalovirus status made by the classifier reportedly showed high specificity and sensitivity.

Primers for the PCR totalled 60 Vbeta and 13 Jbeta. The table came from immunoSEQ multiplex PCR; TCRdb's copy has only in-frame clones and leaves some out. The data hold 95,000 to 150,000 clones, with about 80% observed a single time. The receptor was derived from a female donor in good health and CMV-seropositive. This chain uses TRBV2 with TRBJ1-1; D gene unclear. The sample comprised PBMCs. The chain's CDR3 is CASSVITEQAFF. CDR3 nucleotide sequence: TGTGCCAGCAGTGTAATAACAGAGCAAGCTTTCTTT.